The clone carrying this T cell receptor beta chain was observed a handful of times. The data were produced by immunoSEQ multiplex PCR, yet TCRdb's version contains in-frame clones alone and is incomplete. The sample holds about 57,000 clones, roughly 80% seen once. This sample is drawn from a study of PD-L1 blockade in urothelial cancer. About the research overall: The authors examined blood 3 weeks (second dose) and 6 weeks after treatment start.

Stated time point: pretreatment peripheral blood. This CDR3 comprises 15 residues. V lost 0 bases to trimming and J lost 1 base, with 10 bases between them. The germline V gene encodes CDR1 SGDLS and CDR2 YYNGEE. The material was PBMCs, obtained around atezolizumab (anti-PD-L1) treatment. V is TRBV9 and J is TRBJ1-1; no firm D call. This TCR was recovered from a man between 65 and 85 years old with urothelial cancer. The CDR3 DNA reads TGTGCCAGCAGCGTAGATTCCTCGGGGAACACTGAAGCTTTCTTT. Translation: CASSVDSSGNTEAFF.